This T cell receptor (beta chain) was captured by sequencing in a study of vaccination and CD4 T cells after COVID-19. Study-level information: Each control culture was treated with a CEFX pool, an HIV-1 Nef pool, or no peptide.

Oncomine TCR Beta short-read sequencing was applied to DNA from cultured CD4+ T cells. TCRdb itself ran the PCR reads through MiXCR, one entry per CDR3 protein. The sample carries roughly 24,000 distinct CDR3 sequences, over 60% recorded once. With regard to this clonotype: What it binds is not known.

Indicated treatment: roughly 10-day PBMC culture with coronavirus spike peptide pools or control peptides (ViraFEST assay). V was pared by 1 base and J by 1 base, with 7 bases between. The germline gives CDR1 SGHAT, CDR2 FQNNGV. This CDR3 comprises 14 residues. The receptor was derived from a human donor who had recovered from COVID-19. The sample was CD4+ T cells from blood, cultured in vitro. The chain recombines TRBV11-2 with TRBJ1-1; D not certain. The CDR3 protein is CASSLVKGNTEAFF. For the CDR3, the DNA is TGTGCCAGCAGCTTAGTCAAGGGGAACACTGAAGCTTTCTTT.